This TCR beta chain is drawn from a study of shared clonotypes between healthy human individuals. Sorted-subset replicate PCR reactions contained around 220 ng DNA, corresponding to some 29,000 T cell genomes. Data came from immunoSEQ multiplex PCR; TCRdb stores just in-frame clones and leaves some out. The sample has some 2.4 million clones, over 85% seen once. Remarks on this clone: The same CDR3 can be traced to other DNA sequences in this sample.

Per the germline V gene, CDR1 is SGDLS and CDR2 is YYNGEE. V lost 5 bases to trimming and J lost 1 base, with 3 bases between them. CDR3 size: 12 residues. The study separated CD4+ cells into CD45RA+ naive and CD45RA-negative memory subsets. The source material was naive CD4+ T cells from PBMCs. Subset specified: CD45RA+ positively selected. This sequence originates from a man aged 18 to 29 in good health. Some clones in this sample may be carry-over from other donors' samples. The genes are TRBV9 and TRBJ2-2; D is uncertain. The CDR3 spells CASSGNTGELFF. The CDR3 DNA sequence: TGTGCCAGCAGTGGGAACACCGGGGAGCTGTTTTTT.